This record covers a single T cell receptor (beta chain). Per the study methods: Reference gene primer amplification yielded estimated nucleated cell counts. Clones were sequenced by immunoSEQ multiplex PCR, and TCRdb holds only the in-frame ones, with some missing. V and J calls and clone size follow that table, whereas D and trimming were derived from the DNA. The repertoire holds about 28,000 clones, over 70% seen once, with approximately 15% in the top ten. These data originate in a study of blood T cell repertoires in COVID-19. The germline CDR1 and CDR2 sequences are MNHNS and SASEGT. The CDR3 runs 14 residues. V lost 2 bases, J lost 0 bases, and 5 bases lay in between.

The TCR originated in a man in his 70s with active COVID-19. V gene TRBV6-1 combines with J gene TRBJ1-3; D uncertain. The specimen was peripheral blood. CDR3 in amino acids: CASSEFRSGNTIYF. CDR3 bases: TGTGCCAGCAGTGAATTCCGCTCTGGAAACACCATATATTTT.